The rows below give T cell receptor beta chains drawn from one sample of a study of CD8 T cells in ankylosing spondylitis. One entry per CDR3 protein results from TCRdb running MiXCR on the 5' RACE reads. The repertoire holds 220,000 or so distinct CDR3 sequences, over 9.5% seen once, with about a fifth in the top ten. The sequencing input was blood, either unsorted or a sorted T cell fraction (not recorded which). Source of these receptors: a male donor with ankylosing spondylitis or in good health (not recorded which). Both conserved end residues are part of each CDR3. A D gene is named only where the DNA matches it firmly. Clone size, where shown, is once, few, many, or a class for clones that have expanded.

d_gene,j_gene,v_gene,abundance,CDR3nt,CDR3aa
NA,TRBJ1-5,TRBV7-2,NA,TGTGCCAGCAGCTCCAGTGAGGGGCGAAATCAGCCCCAGCATTTT,CASSSSEGRNQPQHF
TRBD1,TRBJ1-1,TRBV7-9,many,TGTGCCAGCAGCTCCGGACAGGGGATGGGGAACACTGAAGCTTTCTTT,CASSSGQGMGNTEAFF
NA,TRBJ1-2,TRBV6-1,many,TGTGCCAGCAGTGTCAGGGACTATGGCTACACCTTC,CASSVRDYGYTF
TRBD1,TRBJ2-6,TRBV27,NA,TGTGCCAGCAGTTTATCGGGGGCAGGGGGTCGATTTAGCTCTGGGGCCAACGTCCTGACTTTC,CASSLSGAGGRFSSGANVLTF
TRBD2,TRBJ2-7,TRBV7-2,many,TGTGCCAGCACCCTATCGACTAGCGGGGTCTACGAGCAGTACTTC,CASTLSTSGVYEQYF
TRBD2,TRBJ2-3,TRBV20-1,NA,TGCAGTGCTAGCTATTTGGCCGAGACTAGCGGGAGACCCACAGATACGCAGTATTTT,CSASYLAETSGRPTDTQYF
TRBD2,TRBJ2-3,TRBV12-3/TRBV12-4,few,TGTGCCAGCAGCCCTAGCGGGGGGGAGAGGACAGATACGCAGTATTTT,CASSPSGGERTDTQYF
TRBD1,TRBJ1-2,TRBV12-3/TRBV12-4,many,TGTGCCAGCAGTTTAGGGACAGGGTCCTATGGCTACACCTTC,CASSLGTGSYGYTF
NA,TRBJ2-7,TRBV28,many,TGTGCCAGCAGCCTCCGGGCAGGGGAAGGTGACGAGCAGTACTTC,CASSLRAGEGDEQYF
TRBD1,TRBJ2-2,TRBV7-3,NA,TGTGCCAGCAGTCCAATTCCGGGACAGGGTGCCCCCGGGGAGCTGTTTTTT,CASSPIPGQGAPGELFF
TRBD1,TRBJ1-2,TRBV7-6,few,TGTGCCAGCAGCCCCCAGACAGGGCTTACTAACTATGGCTACACCTTC,CASSPQTGLTNYGYTF
NA,TRBJ1-2,TRBV24-1,NA,TGTGCCACCAGTGGCAGGAATTTTGATGGCTACACCTTC,CATSGRNFDGYTF
NA,TRBJ2-1,TRBV7-9,NA,TGTGCCAGCAGCTATAACAGTAACAATGAGCAGTTCTTC,CASSYNSNNEQFF
TRBD1,TRBJ1-6,TRBV18,many,TGTGCCAGCTCTCCAGAGACAGGGGCGAGATCACCCCTCCACTTT,CASSPETGARSPLHF
NA,TRBJ2-7,TRBV7-2,many,TGTGCCAGCAGCCTGACTAGTTACGAGCAGTACTTC,CASSLTSYEQYF
NA,TRBJ1-1,TRBV7-2,NA,TGTGCCAGCAGCGCTCGTTTCGGCGCGGACACTGAAGCTTTCTTT,CASSARFGADTEAFF
TRBD2,TRBJ2-3,TRBV5-6,NA,TGTGCCAGCAGCTTGCGGACTAGCGGGGCCGTCCCGCGTCGCACAGATACGCAGTATTTT,CASSLRTSGAVPRRTDTQYF
TRBD1,TRBJ2-3,TRBV7-2,few,TGTGCCAGCAACCCGGACAGGAGCACAGATACGCAGTATTTT,CASNPDRSTDTQYF
NA,TRBJ2-5,TRBV24-1,many,TGTGCCACCAGTGTTTCCGGGGGCCAAGAGACCCAGTACTTC,CATSVSGGQETQYF
NA,TRBJ2-7,TRBV28,many,TGTGCCAGCAGTTTATCGTGGGTTTCTAGGACCTACGAGCAGTACTTC,CASSLSWVSRTYEQYF
NA,TRBJ1-1,TRBV7-9,many,TGTGCCAGCAGCTCTTGGGACAAACCGAACACTGAAGCTTTCTTT,CASSSWDKPNTEAFF
TRBD1,TRBJ2-3,TRBV20-1,NA,TGCAGTGCTCCGGGACAGGGGGACACAGATACGCAGTATTTT,CSAPGQGDTDTQYF
NA,TRBJ1-5,TRBV2,once,TGTGCCAGCAGTGAAGGCCAGGAATCGTATCAGCCCCAGCATTTT,CASSEGQESYQPQHF
NA,TRBJ1-3,TRBV7-2,NA,TGTGCCAGCACCCCCGCACGGACCCAAGGCCTATATTTT,CASTPARTQGLYF
TRBD1,TRBJ1-2,TRBV5-1,many,TGCGCCAGCAGCTTGGAATTGGCAGGGGGTTTTGGTGGCTACACCTTC,CASSLELAGGFGGYTF
NA,TRBJ2-7,TRBV28,many,TGTGCCAGCGAAGGCAAGCTCGGAGCCTACGAGCAGTACTTC,CASEGKLGAYEQYF
NA,TRBJ1-1,TRBV5-1,NA,TGCGCCAGCAGCTTAGGTCCGACAGGGAACACTGAAGCTTTCTTT,CASSLGPTGNTEAFF
NA,TRBJ1-5,TRBV20-1,many,TGCAGTGCTGAAACAGACGGGTCCTCGCCCCAGCATTTT,CSAETDGSSPQHF
TRBD2,TRBJ2-1,TRBV5-1,few,TGCGCCAGCACGGGACTAGCGGTCGATGGTTGGACCGGTGAGCAGTTCTTC,CASTGLAVDGWTGEQFF
NA,TRBJ1-2,TRBV3-1,NA,TGTGCCAGCAGCCAAGGAGGAGTATTTAGCTATGGCTACACCTTC,CASSQGGVFSYGYTF
NA,TRBJ2-5,TRBV6-1,many,TGTGCCAGCAGTGAACCGGGCCGCTCCTCGTTGACCCAGTACTTC,CASSEPGRSSLTQYF
NA,TRBJ1-2,TRBV29-1,many,TGCAGCGTTGAAAAAGGTTCATTTCAGGGAGGAGATGGCTACACCTTC,CSVEKGSFQGGDGYTF
NA,TRBJ1-1,TRBV7-3,many,TGTGCCAGCAGCTTCCAGGACCGGACTGAAGCTTTCTTT,CASSFQDRTEAFF
TRBD2,TRBJ2-5,TRBV20-1,many,TGCAGTCCCCCTTGGCGGGGGGGCATCGAGACCCAGTACTTC,CSPPWRGGIETQYF
NA,TRBJ1-3,TRBV20-1,many,TGCAGTGCTAGGATGGCGCTCTCTGGAAACACCATATATTTT,CSARMALSGNTIYF
NA,TRBJ2-2,TRBV5-1,many,TGCGCCAGCAGCCCAACAGGTAGCACCGGGGAGCTGTTTTTT,CASSPTGSTGELFF
TRBD1,TRBJ2-1,TRBV6-1,many,TGTGCCAGCACCGTTGCAGGGGGAGAGCAGTTCTTC,CASTVAGGEQFF
TRBD1,TRBJ1-2,TRBV12-3/TRBV12-4,few,TGTGCCAGCAGTGAACAGGGGGCTGAGTATGGCTACACCTTC,CASSEQGAEYGYTF
TRBD2,TRBJ2-2,TRBV29-1,many,TGCAGCGTTCCCCCCAACCCTAGCGGGGGGGCCTTTGTCGGGGAGCTGTTTTTT,CSVPPNPSGGAFVGELFF
NA,TRBJ2-5,TRBV7-8,few,TGTGCCAGCAGCTTCTCGGAGCGGACCCAGTACTTC,CASSFSERTQYF
NA,TRBJ2-7,TRBV5-1,few,TGCGCCAGCAGCTCCCGGGACTGGACCTACGAGCAGTACTTC,CASSSRDWTYEQYF
NA,TRBJ2-1,TRBV19,many,TGTGCCAGTAGCACAACCGGAGGGAGTGAGCAGTTCTTC,CASSTTGGSEQFF
NA,TRBJ2-1,TRBV6-1,few,TGTGCCAGCATGCCGGCAGGGGCCTACAATGAGCAGTTCTTC,CASMPAGAYNEQFF
TRBD2,TRBJ2-7,TRBV15,many,TGTGCCACCAGCAGTGGCCAGGACGGGACTAAAAGGTACGAGCAGTACTTC,CATSSGQDGTKRYEQYF
NA,TRBJ1-1,TRBV7-2,many,TGTGCCAGCAGCACCGATGGGGGCAAAACTGAAGCTTTCTTT,CASSTDGGKTEAFF
NA,TRBJ2-7,TRBV19,NA,TGTGCCAGTAAGGCCAGAGGCACGTACGAGCAGTACTTC,CASKARGTYEQYF
NA,TRBJ2-2,TRBV5-1,many,TGCGCCAGCACCAGGGAACCCAGCACCGGGGAGCTGTTTTTT,CASTREPSTGELFF
NA,TRBJ2-1,TRBV7-9,many,TGTGCCAGCATGGGGGAGGCAGGGGGCAATGAGCAGTTCTTC,CASMGEAGGNEQFF
NA,TRBJ1-6,TRBV12-3/TRBV12-4,NA,TGTGCCAGCAGTGTCGGTAATTCACCCCTCCACTTT,CASSVGNSPLHF
TRBD1,TRBJ1-2,TRBV14,many,TGTGCCAGCAGCCCCACGACAGGGCCCTATGGCTACACCTTC,CASSPTTGPYGYTF
TRBD2,TRBJ2-7,TRBV19,NA,TGTGCCAGTAGTATAGCTAGCGGGGCTACCTACGAGCAGTACTTC,CASSIASGATYEQYF
NA,TRBJ2-7,TRBV5-1,few,TGCGCCAGCAGCTTGGTTCCGGGAGAGGACTACGAGCAGTACTTC,CASSLVPGEDYEQYF
TRBD2,TRBJ2-1,TRBV29-1,many,TGCAGCGTTCCTTCGACTAGCGGGGGCTCATCCTACAATGAGCAGTTCTTC,CSVPSTSGGSSYNEQFF